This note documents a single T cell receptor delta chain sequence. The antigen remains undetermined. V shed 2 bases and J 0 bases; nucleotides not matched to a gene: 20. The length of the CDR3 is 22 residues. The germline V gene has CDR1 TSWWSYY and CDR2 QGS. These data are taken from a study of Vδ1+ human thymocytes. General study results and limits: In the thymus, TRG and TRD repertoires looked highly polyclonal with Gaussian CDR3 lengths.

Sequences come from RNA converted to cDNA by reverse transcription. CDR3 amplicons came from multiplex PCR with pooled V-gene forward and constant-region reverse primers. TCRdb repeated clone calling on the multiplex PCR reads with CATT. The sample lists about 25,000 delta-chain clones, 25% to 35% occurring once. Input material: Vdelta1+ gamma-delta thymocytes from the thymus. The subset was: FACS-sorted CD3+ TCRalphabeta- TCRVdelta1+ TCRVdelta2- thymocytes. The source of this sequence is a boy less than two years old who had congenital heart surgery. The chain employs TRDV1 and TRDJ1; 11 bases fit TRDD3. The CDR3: CALGEEGNPSVGDTRNTDKLIF. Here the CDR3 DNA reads TGTGCTCTTGGGGAAGAGGGAAACCCCTCGGTGGGGGATACGCGGAACACCGATAAACTCATCTTT.